A single sample is the source of the 25 T cell receptor beta chains below, sequenced in a study of shared clonotypes between healthy human individuals. TCRdb's table, derived via immunoSEQ multiplex PCR, lists solely in-frame clones and lacks some. The sample shows approximately 2.3 million clones, approximately 95% of them seen only once. Sequenced: naive CD4+ T cells from PBMCs. Subset denoted: CD45RA+ positively selected. The receptors come from a man younger than 35 in good health. Some clones in this sample may be carry-over from other donors' samples.

Note on this clone: At the DNA level, this CDR3 is encoded by other sequences in the same sample as well. The chain has TRBV28 and TRBJ2-2; the D gene is possibly TRBD2 (7 bases). There are 15 residues in the CDR3. Trimming cost V 2 bases and J 4 bases, with 11 bases left between them. CDR1 and CDR2 from the germline V gene are MDHEN and SYDVKM. The CDR3: CASSLGGAGTGELFF. The CDR3 region has the DNA TGTGCCAGCAGTTTAGGGGGGGCCGGCACCGGGGAGCTGTTTTTT.

The rearrangement links TRBV28 to TRBJ2-3; D may be TRBD2 (6 bases). The ends were cut back, 8 bases at V and 1 base at J, with 13 bases in the middle. Germline V lookup: CDR1 MDHEN, CDR2 SYDVKM. The CDR3 covers 14 residues. The CDR3 DNA follows: TGTGCCAGCGCTGGTGGAGGGGGCACAGATACGCAGTATTTT. Translated, it gives CASAGGGGTDTQYF.

V gene TRBV28 combines with J gene TRBJ2-7, with D uncertain. V lost 6 bases and J lost 2, with 14 bases in between. Per the germline V gene, CDR1 is MDHEN and CDR2 is SYDVKM. CDR3 length equals 14 residues. CDR3 DNA sequence: TGTGCCAGCAGCGCCGCGAAGCCACCCTACGAGCAGTACTTC. Protein: CASSAAKPPYEQYF.

The chain uses TRBV7-9 and TRBJ2-7; 7 bases match TRBD1. The J segment lost 6 bases and the V segment lost 5 bases, leaving 10 bases of the junction unmatched. Per germline, CDR1 SEHNR and CDR2 FQNEAQ (reference sequence). The CDR3 spans 14 residues. CDR3 sequence (DNA): TGTGCCAGCAGCCCGACATACCCAGGGGGCGAGCAGTACTTC. It encodes CASSPTYPGGEQYF.

The chain couples TRBV2 to TRBJ2-7, with a possible D match to TRBD1 (5 bases). Per germline, CDR1 SNHLY and CDR2 FYNNEI. The V end was cut by 4 bases, the J end by 0 bases, with 16 bases between. The CDR3 has 16 residues. For the CDR3, the DNA is TGTGCCAGCAGTGGTTTACAGGCCCCCAGCTCCTACGAGCAGTACTTC. As protein: CASSGLQAPSSYEQYF.

The chain recombines TRBV27 with TRBJ1-2; 8 bases align to TRBD1. The CDR3 length is 14 residues. The V gene end was trimmed by 2 bases and the J gene end by 4 bases; junction bases not matched to a gene: 3. Looked up from germline, CDR1 is MNHEY and CDR2 is SMNVEV (reference sequence). The CDR3 nucleotides read TGTGCCAGCAGTTTAACAGGGGGGGCCTATGGCTACACCTTC. As protein: CASSLTGGAYGYTF.

CDR3 in amino acids: CAIRSGTGSADTQYF. DNA for the CDR3: TGTGCCATCCGTTCCGGGACAGGGTCCGCAGATACGCAGTATTTT. The chain combines TRBV2 with TRBJ2-3, with 9 bases matching TRBD1. CDR1 SNHLY and CDR2 FYNNEI come from the germline V gene. The CDR3 consists of 15 residues. Trimming removed 10 bases from V and 4 bases from J; junction bases left unmatched: 12.

This chain links TRBV14 with TRBJ2-1, with 7 bases matching TRBD2. Looked up from germline, CDR1 is SGHDN and CDR2 is FVKESK. The CDR3 totals 20 residues. Losses at the gene ends were 3 bases for V and 0 bases for J; bases not matched to a gene: 17. The CDR3 sequence: CASSHPVGSGGGSSYNEQFF. The DNA of the CDR3 is TGTGCCAGCAGCCACCCTGTGGGTTCTGGGGGAGGGAGCTCCTACAATGAGCAGTTCTTC.

The rearrangement links TRBV11-2 to TRBJ2-5; D perhaps matches TRBD2 (6 bases). Germline V lookup: CDR1 SGHAT, CDR2 FQNNGV. Trimming removed 2 bases from V and 1 base from J, with 8 bases in between. The CDR3 loop spans 14 amino acids. CDR3 DNA sequence: TGTGCCAGCAGCTTATATAGCGGCCAAGAGACCCAGTACTTC. It specifies CASSLYSGQETQYF. The variable domain in full, completed from reference TRBV11-2 and TRBJ2-5, reads EAGVAQSPRYKIIEKRQSVAFWCNPISGHATLYWYQQILGQGPKLLIQFQNNGVVDDSQLPKDRFSAERLKGVDSTLKIQPAKLEDSAVYLCASSLYSGQETQYFGPGTRLLVL.

The V and J genes are TRBV27 and TRBJ2-6; 9 bases agree with TRBD1. CDR1 is MNHEY, CDR2 SMNVEV, per germline (reference sequence). V lost 6 bases and J lost 0; bases outside the gene matches: 3. CDR3 length: 16 residues. In nucleotides, the CDR3 is TGTGCCAGCAGCGGACAGGGGAGCTCTGGGGCCAACGTCCTGACTTTC. As protein: CASSGQGSSGANVLTF.

This chain links TRBV15 with TRBJ2-2; no definite D call. CDR1 and CDR2 from the germline V gene are LNHNV and YYDKDF (reference sequence). This CDR3 contains 14 residues. The V gene lost 5 bases and the J gene lost 6 bases, with 13 bases spanning the gap. The CDR3 DNA reads TGTGCCACCAGCCCAAGTATAATTGCCGGGGAGCTGTTTTTT. Translated, it gives CATSPSIIAGELFF.

The rearrangement links TRBV29-1 to TRBJ2-7, with 10 bases lining up with TRBD2. The germline CDR1 and CDR2 sequences are SQVTM and ANQGSEA. This CDR3 region has 14 residues. Unmatched junction bases numbered 8, after V lost 7 bases and J lost 2 bases. CDR3 DNA: TGCAGCGGGGTCACTAGCGGGACCGCCTACGAGCAGTACTTC. Its protein is CSGVTSGTAYEQYF.

The rearrangement links TRBV18 to TRBJ1-5; tentative D call: TRBD1 (5 bases). Germline-derived CDR1 and CDR2 are KGHSH and LQKENI. Trimming pared 3 bases from V and 8 bases from J, leaving 14 bases between. The CDR3 has 14 amino acids. CDR3 loop: CASSPGTHGEPQHF. In DNA form, the CDR3 reads TGTGCCAGCTCACCTGGGACCCATGGGGAGCCCCAGCATTTT.

A single count supports this clone. V and J are TRBV28 and TRBJ1-4, with 8 bases fitting TRBD1. The CDR3 loop spans 14 amino acids. V shed 6 bases, J shed 8 bases, and the junction held 8 bases outside the gene matches. CDR1 is MDHEN and CDR2 is SYDVKM in the germline V gene. For the CDR3, the DNA is TGTGCCAGCAGCCGGACAGGGATTGGGGAAAAACTGTTTTTT. Residues: CASSRTGIGEKLFF.

The chain carries TRBV6-1 and TRBJ1-5, with 9 bases lining up with TRBD1. In germline, CDR1 is MNHNS, CDR2 SASEGT. This CDR3 contains 16 residues. The V gene end was trimmed by 2 bases and the J gene end by 6 bases; junction bases not matched to a gene: 8. CDR3 nucleotide sequence: TGTGCCAGCAGTGAATGGACAGGGGTTGCAGGTCAGCCCCAGCATTTT. It yields the protein CASSEWTGVAGQPQHF.

V gene TRBV7-3 combines with J gene TRBJ2-1; D is undetermined. Germline V CDR1 and CDR2: SGHTA, FQGTGA. The CDR3 is 13 residues long. Trimming left V 5 bases short and J 4 bases short, with 9 bases between. DNA for the CDR3: TGTGCCAGCAGCCCGGACCCTTACAATGAGCAGTTCTTC. As protein: CASSPDPYNEQFF.

The chain has TRBV30 and TRBJ2-5, with D tentatively TRBD1 (6 bases). This CDR3 contains 12 residues. V lost 2 bases and J 7 bases, leaving 11 bases between the germline ends. Per the germline V gene, CDR1 is GTSNPN and CDR2 is SVGIG (reference sequence). The CDR3 spells CAWSLQGLTQYF. The CDR3 bases are TGTGCCTGGAGTCTACAGGGCTTGACCCAGTACTTC.

The chain uses TRBV28 and TRBJ2-3; D not resolved. The germline V gene has CDR1 MDHEN and CDR2 SYDVKM. Trimming pared 10 bases from V and 1 base from J, leaving 12 bases between. The CDR3 has 13 amino acids. CDR3 in amino acids: CATTRLGTDTQYF. CDR3 DNA sequence: TGTGCCACCACCCGTTTGGGCACAGATACGCAGTATTTT.

The chain recombines TRBV15 with TRBJ1-2; D unresolved. The CDR3 sequence is 15 residues long. CDR1 LNHNV and CDR2 YYDKDF come from the germline V gene (reference sequence). V shed 0 bases and J shed 4 bases, with 12 bases lying between them. CDR3: CATSRDPAQFYGYTF. The CDR3 DNA is TGTGCCACCAGCAGAGATCCAGCCCAATTCTATGGCTACACCTTC. The full variable domain, its missing parts supplied by reference TRBV15 and TRBJ1-2, is DAMVIQNPRYQVTQFGKPVTLSCSQTLNHNVMYWYQQKSSQAPKLLFHYYDKDFNNEADTPDNFQSRRPNTSFCFLDIRSPGLGDTAMYLCATSRDPAQFYGYTFGSGTRLTVV.

The chain has TRBV6-5 and TRBJ1-1; D might be TRBD1 (5 bases). This CDR3 comprises 14 residues. CDR1 is MNHEY and CDR2 is SVGAGI in the germline V gene. Trimming took 2 bases from V and 5 from J, leaving 12 bases between them. The CDR3 sequence is CASSYPGRGTEAFF. The CDR3, as DNA: TGTGCCAGCAGTTACCCGGGGCGCGGGACTGAAGCTTTCTTT.

This chain joins TRBV27 and TRBJ1-5; D is uncertain. Trimming took 1 base from V and 2 from J, leaving 9 bases between them. This CDR3 contains 15 residues. Germline V CDR1 and CDR2: MNHEY, SMNVEV (reference sequence). The CDR3 DNA reads as TGTGCCAGCAGTTTATGGGGTCCGGGCAATCAGCCCCAGCATTTT. Translation gives CASSLWGPGNQPQHF.

The chain carries TRBV10-3 and TRBJ2-3, with D perhaps given as TRBD1 or TRBD2 (5 bases each). CDR3 length equals 16 residues. The V gene's germline CDR1 is ENHRY and CDR2 SYGVKD. V gave up 6 bases and J gave up 3 bases, with 19 bases separating them. CDR3 loop: CAIRFTRDGRTDTQYF. The CDR3 DNA reads TGTGCCATCAGATTTACACGGGACGGCCGGACAGATACGCAGTATTTT.

On this clone itself: This sample includes further DNA sequences coding for the same CDR3. The rearrangement links TRBV18 to TRBJ2-5; D unclear. Deletions cut 3 bases from V and 0 bases from J, with 8 bases between. The CDR3 extends over 14 amino acids. CDR1 and CDR2 from the germline V gene are KGHSH and LQKENI. CDR3: CASSPGRNQETQYF. The CDR3 region has the DNA TGTGCCAGCTCACCCGGCAGGAACCAAGAGACCCAGTACTTC.

The rearrangement uses TRBV7-9 and TRBJ2-3; a possible D gene is TRBD2 (6 bases). Germline V CDR1 and CDR2: SEHNR, FQNEAQ (reference sequence). CDR3 length: 15 residues. V dropped 1 base and J dropped 6 bases, with 14 bases sitting between them. The DNA for the CDR3 is TGTGCCAGCAGCTTAGGGTTGTGGACTACTGATACGCAGTATTTT. Protein sequence: CASSLGLWTTDTQYF.

The CDR3 bases are TGTGCCAGCTCCCAGGGTGGTGGAGGGAGCTCCTACGAGCAGTACTTC. Translating it yields CASSQGGGGSSYEQYF. This chain uses TRBV18 with TRBJ2-7, with D possibly being TRBD2 (6 bases). Germline CDR1 is KGHSH and CDR2 is LQKENI. The CDR3 runs 16 residues. V was clipped by 6 bases and J by 0 bases, with 18 bases between them.